The 13 T cell receptor beta chains below come from one sample, sequenced in a study of OX40 agonist ivuxolimab in advanced cancers. TCRdb keeps only in-frame clones here, not all; method: immunoSEQ multiplex PCR. The sample records around 55,000 clones, approximately 83% being singletons. The sequencing here drew on CD4+ or CD8+ T cells sorted from blood, taken in a trial of the OX40 agonist ivuxolimab. These receptors came from an adult with an advanced solid tumor such as melanoma, head and neck, liver or kidney cancer.

V and J are TRBV6-6 and TRBJ2-7; D is possibly TRBD1 or TRBD2 (5 bases each). The CDR3 length is 16 residues. Germline loops: CDR1 MNHNY, CDR2 SVGAGI (reference sequence). V dropped 0 bases and J dropped 2 bases, with 14 bases sitting between them. The CDR3 nucleotides read TGTGCCAGCAGTTACTCGACAGCGGAGTTAACCTACGAGCAGTACTTC. Protein product: CASSYSTAELTYEQYF.

The V call is TRBV11-2, the J call TRBJ2-5; possible D gene TRBD2, 5 bases. The CDR3 is 13 amino acids. Germline CDR1 and CDR2: SGHAT and FQNNGV. The V end was cut by 5 bases, the J end by 2 bases, with 9 bases between. DNA of the CDR3: TGTGCCAGCAGCCCCGGGATTCAAGAGACCCAGTACTTC. Translated: CASSPGIQETQYF.

V and J are TRBV20-1 and TRBJ2-7; D is ambiguous. This CDR3 has 10 residues. In germline, CDR1 is DFQATT, CDR2 SNEGSKA (reference sequence). The ends were cut back, 3 bases at V and 2 bases at J, with 2 bases in the middle. CDR3 sequence reads: CSARPYEQYF. In DNA, the CDR3 is TGCAGTGCTAGGCCCTACGAGCAGTACTTC.

The chain couples TRBV4-2 to TRBJ2-7; D is undetermined. Trimming pared 0 bases from V and 2 bases from J, leaving 11 bases between. The CDR3 contains 15 residues. Germline V gene sequence: CDR1 LGHNA, CDR2 YNFKEQ. The CDR3 bases are TGTGCCAGCAGCCAAGACCCTGCATCTCCCTACGAGCAGTACTTC. Translating it yields CASSQDPASPYEQYF.

The rearrangement uses TRBV13 and TRBJ1-4; 7 nucleotides agree with TRBD1. This CDR3 region has 15 residues. Germline trimming cut 4 bases from V and 5 bases from J; bases unmatched to any gene: 7. Germline V lookup: CDR1 PRHDT, CDR2 FYEKMQ (reference sequence). DNA for the CDR3: TGTGCCAGCAGCTACTTTGGGACAGAGAATGAAAAACTGTTTTTT. Translated: CASSYFGTENEKLFF.

The chain links TRBV6-5 to TRBJ2-7, with D unclear. The CDR3 totals 12 residues. CDR1 and CDR2 (germline): MNHEY, SVGAGI. Between the trimmed V and J ends, which lost 6 bases and 0 bases, there was a span of 6 bases. The CDR3 sequence is CASSGGSYEQYF. CDR3 coding DNA: TGTGCCAGCAGCGGCGGCTCCTACGAGCAGTACTTC.

The chain links TRBV5-8 to TRBJ1-5, with D unclear. Germline assignment: CDR1 SGHTS and CDR2 YDEGEE. CDR3 size: 16 residues. V gave up 1 base and J gave up 0 bases, with 11 bases separating them. This CDR3 reads CASSLQDFFSNQPQHF. The CDR3 DNA reads TGTGCCAGCAGCTTGCAGGACTTCTTTAGCAATCAGCCCCAGCATTTT.

In its sample, this clone was seen once. This rearrangement joins TRBV27 to TRBJ2-1; D is uncertain. V dropped 8 bases and J dropped 10 bases, with 18 bases sitting between them. CDR3 length: 13 amino acids. The germline V gene encodes CDR1 MNHEY and CDR2 SMNVEV (reference sequence). The CDR3 loop is CASRSGGHSEQFF. The CDR3 DNA reads as TGTGCCAGCCGGTCGGGTGGGCACAGCGAGCAGTTCTTC.

The chain employs TRBV9 and TRBJ1-2; no clear D gene. The V end was cut by 3 bases, the J end by 6 bases, with 12 bases between. Germline CDR1 and CDR2: SGDLS and YYNGEE. The CDR3 is made up of 13 amino acids. CDR3 in amino acids: CASSATQTDGYTF. In DNA, the CDR3 is TGTGCCAGCAGCGCAACCCAAACAGATGGCTACACCTTC.

This sequence joins TRBV6-5 and TRBJ2-2; a possible D gene is TRBD1 (5 bases). The CDR3 has 16 amino acids. Trimming cost V 1 base and J 0 bases, with 9 bases left between them. The germline V gene has CDR1 MNHEY and CDR2 SVGAGI. The CDR3 region has the DNA TGTGCCAGCAGTTACTTGATGACAGCGAACACCGGGGAGCTGTTTTTT. The encoded protein is CASSYLMTANTGELFF.

This sequence joins TRBV6-5 and TRBJ2-1; D is possibly TRBD1 or TRBD2 (6 bases each). Germline V CDR1 and CDR2: MNHEY, SVGAGI. There are 13 residues in the CDR3. The V end was cut by 3 bases, the J end by 7 bases, with 10 bases between. The CDR3: CASSYGGGNEQFF. Written as DNA, the CDR3 is TGTGCCAGCAGTTATGGAGGGGGGAATGAGCAGTTCTTC.

This clone turned up a few times. The chain couples TRBV5-4 to TRBJ1-1, with D hard to call. The CDR3 runs to 14 residues. Trimming cost V 1 base and J 4 bases, with 11 bases left between them. Germline V gene data show CDR1 as SGHNT and CDR2 as YYREEE (reference sequence). The CDR3 protein is CASSLIVGSTEAFF. The CDR3 DNA sequence: TGTGCCAGCAGCTTGATTGTAGGGAGCACTGAAGCTTTCTTT. Full variable domain (remainder filled in from reference TRBV5-4 and TRBJ1-1): ETGVTQSPTHLIKTRGQQVTLRCSSQSGHNTVSWYQQALGQGPQFIFQYYREEENGRGNFPPRFSGLQFPNYSSELNVNALELDDSALYLCASSLIVGSTEAFFGQGTRLTVV.

The gene calls are TRBV5-1 and TRBJ1-1, with unresolved D. Germline CDR1 and CDR2: SGHRS and YFSETQ. This CDR3 has 14 residues. Trimming took off 1 base at V and 7 bases at J, with 14 bases between the two ends. The CDR3 sequence is CASSLSAGSSEAFF. The DNA for the CDR3 is TGCGCCAGCAGCTTGTCAGCCGGAAGTAGTGAAGCTTTCTTT.